Shown below are 21 T cell receptor beta chains from a single sample sequenced in a study of T cells in Graves' hyperthyroidism and ophthalmopathy. Template material for amplifying TCR beta CDR3 regions consisted of RNA transcripts. In the first-round RT-PCR of the TCR CDR3, the HTBI primer set was used. TCRdb re-called the multiplex PCR reads with MiXCR, one entry per CDR3 protein. The sample lists more than 300,000 distinct CDR3 sequences, 14% occurring once. The specimen sequenced was blood. The receptors come from a woman aged 60-75 years with Graves' hyperthyroidism.

Ten or more counts support this clonotype. The V and J genes are TRBV11-2 and TRBJ2-5; perhaps TRBD2 as D (6 bases). The CDR3 runs to 13 residues. Germline V gene data show CDR1 as SGHAT and CDR2 as FQNNGV. The V and J ends lost 5 bases and 5 bases respectively, with 12 bases between them. Written as DNA, the CDR3 is TGTGCCAGCAGCCGGGGGAGAGTGGAGACCCAGTACTTC. This encodes CASSRGRVETQYF.

This clonotype was detected a few times. This chain connects TRBV6-1 to TRBJ2-5, with 9 bases matching TRBD2. V was clipped by 5 bases and J by 2 bases; unmatched bases: 6. CDR1 is MNHNS, CDR2 SASEGT, per germline. The CDR3 runs to 15 residues. The CDR3 DNA reads as TGTGCCAGCAGTCAAAACCTAGCGGGACAAGAGACCCAGTACTTC. Translated, it gives CASSQNLAGQETQYF.

The table lists this clonotype with many counts. The rearrangement uses TRBV2 and TRBJ2-1; no reliable D call. There are 9 residues in the CDR3. The germline V gene has CDR1 SNHLY and CDR2 FYNNEI. The V end lost 4 bases, the J end lost 11 bases, and 3 bases lay between the germline ends. The CDR3 loop is CASSAQQFF. The DNA of the CDR3 is TGTGCCAGCAGTGCGCAGCAGTTCTTC.

This clonotype was detected ten times or more. The rearrangement uses TRBV27 and TRBJ2-3, with 8 bases aligning to TRBD2. Germline V gives CDR1 MNHEY, CDR2 SMNVEV (reference sequence). Unmatched junction bases numbered 6, after V lost 0 bases and J lost 1 base. The CDR3 has 17 amino acids. The CDR3, as DNA: TGTGCCAGCAGTTTATCCCGAGGAGCGGGAGGCACAGATACGCAGTATTTT. It translates to CASSLSRGAGGTDTQYF.

About this clonotype: This may be a read error: a much more frequent sequence differs by one nucleotide. The chain has TRBV18 and TRBJ2-5; 7 bases are a match to TRBD1. Trimming at V came to 3 bases and at J to 2 bases, leaving 6 bases not matched to a gene. Per the germline V gene, CDR1 is KGHSH and CDR2 is LQKENI. CDR3 length: 15 amino acids. CDR3 sequence reads: CASSPGTDLQETQYF. For the CDR3, the DNA is TGTGCCAGCTCACCCGGGACAGATTTACAAGAGACCCAGTACTTC.

Many counts were recorded for this clonotype. The chain links TRBV5-5 to TRBJ2-1, with unresolved D. CDR3 length: 11 amino acids. CDR1 and CDR2 (germline): SGHKS, YYEKEE (reference sequence). With 4 bases removed from V and 5 bases from J, the gap between germline ends came to 4 bases. The CDR3 region is CASSLNNEQFF. CDR3 DNA: TGTGCCAGCAGCCTTAACAATGAGCAGTTCTTC.

This chain connects TRBV5-1 to TRBJ1-6, with no clear D. The CDR3 runs 14 residues. CDR1 and CDR2 (germline): SGHRS, YFSETQ. Trimming stripped 5 bases from V and 7 bases from J, with 13 bases between. In DNA, the CDR3 is TGCGCCAGCAGTTTAAACGGAGGCAATTCACCCCTCCACTTT. It translates to CASSLNGGNSPLHF.

This clonotype has just a few counts. The CDR3 coding sequence is TGTGCCAGCAGGCTGGGAAGAAACTATGGCTACACCTTC. Translated, it gives CASRLGRNYGYTF. The V and J genes are TRBV6-2 or TRBV6-3 and TRBJ1-2; D gene unclear. The germline V gene encodes CDR1 MNHEY and CDR2 SVGEGT. V was clipped by 6 bases and J by 2 bases, with 10 bases between them. This CDR3 is 13 amino acids long.

This clonotype has more than one count but fewer than ten. This rearrangement joins TRBV5-1 to TRBJ2-5, with 10 bases lining up with TRBD1. Trimming took 5 bases from V and 4 from J; bases not matched to a gene: 5. This CDR3 is built from 14 residues. Germline V lookup: CDR1 SGHRS, CDR2 YFSETQ. This chain's CDR3 is CASSETGGVETQYF. CDR3 nucleotides: TGCGCCAGCAGTGAGACAGGGGGCGTAGAGACCCAGTACTTC.

The V call is TRBV27, the J call TRBJ2-7; D gene ambiguous. The germline V and J ends were trimmed by 6 bases and 4 bases, with 13 bases remaining between them. The CDR3 sequence is 13 residues long. CDR1 and CDR2 (germline): MNHEY, SMNVEV (reference sequence). CDR3 sequence: CASSQGSKYEQYF. The CDR3 DNA reads TGTGCCAGCAGCCAAGGTTCGAAGTACGAGCAGTACTTC.

This clonotype was picked up many times. This chain connects TRBV19 to TRBJ2-7; the match to TRBD1 covers 7 bases. This CDR3 region has 14 residues. Per the germline V gene, CDR1 is LNHDA and CDR2 is SQIVND (reference sequence). The ends lost 5 bases at V and 5 bases at J; junction bases unmatched: 9. The DNA for the CDR3 is TGTGCCAGTAGTTCCACAGGGGAGTCGGACGAGCAGTACTTC. Translation: CASSSTGESDEQYF.

This clonotype has ten or more counts. The CDR3 reads CASSLIVGASRGAEAFF. CDR3 coding DNA: TGTGCCAGCAGCTTAATTGTGGGGGCGTCCCGTGGGGCTGAAGCTTTCTTT. The chain recombines TRBV7-9 with TRBJ1-1; tentative D call: TRBD1 (6 bases). From germline, CDR1 is SEHNR and CDR2 FQNEAQ (reference sequence). V was pared by 2 bases and J by 6 bases, with 22 bases between. This CDR3 region has 17 residues.

This clonotype came up many times. The rearrangement joins TRBV28 to TRBJ2-5; no clear D gene. The CDR3 runs 11 residues. Trimming took off 5 bases at V and 4 bases at J, with 5 bases between the two ends. The germline V gene has CDR1 MDHEN and CDR2 SYDVKM. The CDR3 coding sequence is TGTGCCAGCAGTGATAGAGAGACCCAGTACTTC. Translating it yields CASSDRETQYF.

This clonotype was seen ten or more times. V is TRBV10-2 and J is TRBJ2-7; TRBD2 aligns across 7 bases. Germline trimming cut 7 bases from V and 7 bases from J; bases unmatched to any gene: 10. Per germline, CDR1 WSHSY and CDR2 SAAADI. This CDR3 has 13 amino acids. This CDR3 is CASNQAGRAEQYF. The CDR3 DNA follows: TGCGCCAGCAATCAAGCAGGGAGGGCGGAGCAGTACTTC.

This clonotype has ten or more counts. This chain uses TRBV20-1 with TRBJ2-1; 14 nucleotides agree with TRBD2. The CDR3 length is 15 residues. The V segment lost 0 bases and the J segment 6 bases; nucleotides outside the gene matches: 1. Germline assignment: CDR1 DFQATT and CDR2 SNEGSKA (reference sequence). As DNA, the CDR3 is TGCAGTGCTAGAGAGGGACTAGCGGGAGTCAATGAGCAGTTCTTC. Translation gives CSAREGLAGVNEQFF.

This clonotype showed up many times. The gene calls are TRBV10-3 and TRBJ1-1; D remains unclear. There are 16 residues in the CDR3. V lost 6 bases and J lost 0, with 17 bases in between. CDR1 and CDR2 (germline): ENHRY, SYGVKD. The CDR3, as DNA: TGTGCCATCAGCCCGGGGAGCCGACGCTTGAACACTGAAGCTTTCTTT. Its protein product is CAISPGSRRLNTEAFF.

The chain employs TRBV15 and TRBJ2-1; a possible D gene is TRBD2 (5 bases). V lost 5 bases, J lost 4 bases, and 15 bases lay in between. The CDR3 covers 15 residues. CDR1 is LNHNV and CDR2 is YYDKDF in the germline V gene (reference sequence). The CDR3 is CATSRPRVGYNEQFF. In DNA, the CDR3 is TGTGCCACCAGCCGGCCGCGGGTGGGTTACAATGAGCAGTTCTTC.

This clonotype was seen at least ten times. A read error may account for a junction end that differs from germline. J is TRBJ1-1 and V is TRBV5-1; perhaps TRBD1 as D (6 bases). CDR1 is SGHRS and CDR2 is YFSETQ in the germline V gene. The CDR3 contains 14 residues. The CDR3 loop is CASSLGQQNTEAFF. The CDR3 region has the DNA TGTGCCAGCAGCTTAGGACAGCAGAACACTGAAGCTTTCTTT.

This clonotype was seen ten or more times. The chain recombines TRBV11-2 with TRBJ2-7, with D perhaps matching TRBD2 (7 bases). This CDR3 region has 16 residues. The germline CDR1 and CDR2 sequences are SGHAT and FQNNGV. Trimming shortened V by 5 bases and J by 0 bases, and 17 bases separated the two germline ends. CDR3: CASSPSRGGNSYEQYF. The CDR3 region has the DNA TGTGCCAGCAGCCCAAGCAGGGGAGGGAACTCCTACGAGCAGTACTTC.

This clonotype was recorded at least ten times. The chain links TRBV30 to TRBJ2-2; TRBD2 matches at 9 bases. The germline gives CDR1 GTSNPN, CDR2 SVGIG (reference sequence). The CDR3 has 18 residues. After removal of 0 bases from V and 0 bases from J, the junction contained 8 bases not matched to a gene. The CDR3 nucleotides read TGTGCCTGGAGTGTACTGTTTGCGGGAGGGCCGAACACCGGGGAGCTGTTTTTT. This sequence encodes CAWSVLFAGGPNTGELFF.

In this sample, this clonotype turned up many times. The J gene is TRBJ1-5, the V gene TRBV12-5; D ambiguous. CDR3 length equals 14 residues. CDR1 is LGHNT, CDR2 FRNRAP, per germline. The V and J ends lost 6 bases and 0 bases respectively, with 9 bases between them. The CDR3 loop reads CASGSGYSNQPQHF. CDR3 coding DNA: TGTGCTAGTGGGTCGGGTTATAGCAATCAGCCCCAGCATTTT.